A selection of T cell receptor beta chains follows, all from one sample in a study of HIV-infected children after antiretroviral therapy interruption. TCRdb reprocessed the 3' RACE reads via MiXCR and lists one record per CDR3 protein. Of 15,000 to 16,000 distinct CDR3 sequences detected, roughly 3.4% appear once; the ten largest clones hold about 4.8%. Sequences were derived from CD45RA+ CD4+ T cells from PBMCs, sampled from a donor given antiretroviral therapy, either interrupted or continuous. The receptor set was obtained from a child aged 2-17 years with HIV. CDR3s include the opening cysteine and the closing phenylalanine or tryptophan. A D gene is named only where the DNA matches it firmly. Size is stated as how often the clone was seen (once, few, many) or a class if it is expanded.

TRBJ2-7,TRBV11-2,many,TRBD1,CASSLRPGQGAYEQYF,TGTGCCAGCAGCTTGAGGCCGGGACAGGGAGCCTACGAGCAGTACTTC
TRBJ1-1,TRBV10-3,many,-,CAISESGQGEAFF,TGTGCCATCAGTGAGTCTGGGCAGGGAGAAGCTTTCTTT
TRBJ1-2,TRBV2,many,-,CATGTYFNYGYTF,TGTGCCACCGGGACCTATTTTAACTATGGCTACACCTTC
TRBJ1-1,TRBV19,many,-,CASRGEKMNTEAFF,TGTGCCAGTAGAGGGGAAAAAATGAACACTGAAGCTTTCTTT
TRBJ1-1,TRBV7-6,many,-,CASSLGQNTEAFF,TGTGCCAGCAGCTTAGGGCAGAACACTGAAGCTTTCTTT
TRBJ1-2,TRBV21-1,many,-,CASSQTDRPF,TGTGCCAGCAGCCAGACTGACCGGCCCTTC
TRBJ2-6,TRBV5-1,many,-,CASSLAQGTNVLTF,TGCGCCAGCAGCTTGGCTCAGGGGACCAACGTCCTGACTTTC
TRBJ2-5,TRBV10-3,many,-,CAISESPFQETQYF,TGTGCCATCAGTGAGTCACCATTCCAAGAGACCCAGTACTTC
TRBJ2-1,TRBV7-9,many,TRBD2,CASSFLLAGEVNEQFF,TGTGCCAGCAGCTTCCTACTAGCGGGAGAGGTCAATGAGCAGTTCTTC
TRBJ2-7,TRBV28,many,-,CASSLTRRSSYEQYF,TGTGCCAGCAGTTTGACCCGGAGGAGCTCCTACGAGCAGTACTTC
TRBJ2-7,TRBV11-2,many,-,CASSLYRDHEQYF,TGTGCCAGCAGCTTGTACAGAGACCACGAGCAGTACTTC
TRBJ2-7,TRBV4-3,many,-,CASSQAGTGYEQYF,TGCGCCAGCAGCCAAGCAGGGACGGGCTACGAGCAGTACTTC
TRBJ1-4,TRBV2,many,-,CASSFDKPGLREKLFF,TGTGCCAGCAGTTTTGACAAACCGGGACTAAGAGAAAAACTGTTTTTT
TRBJ2-6,TRBV28,medium-sized,-,CASSLSGANVLTF,TGTGCCAGCAGTTTGTCTGGGGCCAACGTCCTGACTTTC
TRBJ1-1,TRBV2,many,-,CASKGAGSNTEAFF,TGTGCCAGCAAGGGTGCAGGGTCGAACACTGAAGCTTTCTTT
TRBJ1-2,TRBV4-1,many,TRBD1,CASTYPGTDPINYGYTF,TGCGCCAGCACCTATCCCGGGACAGACCCTATAAACTATGGCTACACCTTC
TRBJ2-1,TRBV2,few,TRBD2,CASATSGIGYEQFF,TGTGCCAGCGCGACTAGCGGGATAGGATATGAGCAGTTCTTC
TRBJ2-2,TRBV6-6,many,-,CASVWQLYF,TGTGCCAGCGTCTGGCAGCTCTACTTT
TRBJ1-6,TRBV6-2/TRBV6-3,medium-sized,-,CASIGDSGNSPLHF,TGTGCCAGCATCGGGGATTCGGGGAATTCACCCCTCCACTTT
TRBJ1-1,TRBV7-2,medium-sized,-,CASSLLQTEAFF,TGTGCCAGCAGCCTATTACAGACTGAAGCTTTCTTT
TRBJ2-7,TRBV21-1,many,-,CASIIRGASYEQYF,TGTGCCAGCATCATCAGGGGGGCCTCCTACGAGCAGTACTTC
TRBJ2-7,TRBV27,many,-,CASSPRGGPYEQYF,TGTGCCAGCAGTCCGAGGGGGGGGCCATACGAGCAGTACTTC
TRBJ2-7,TRBV30,many,-,CAWNRTGVYEQYF,TGTGCCTGGAATAGGACTGGGGTCTATGAACAGTACTTC
TRBJ2-5,TRBV11-2,many,TRBD2,CASSWTSGEGETQYF,TGTGCCAGTAGTTGGACTAGCGGGGAGGGAGAGACCCAGTACTTC